Listed below are T cell receptor beta chains from one sample, sequenced in a study of response to subunit inactivated influenza vaccine. TCRdb recomputed calls from the RT-PCR reads with MiXCR, one row per CDR3 protein. The table includes 500,000 to 600,000 distinct CDR3 sequences, around 11% detected once. The same sample was also studied in work on T cells expressing NK-cell markers.

The material was PBMCs from blood, obtained on the day of vaccination. The receptor source for this set is a man aged 50-59 years who received an inactivated influenza vaccine. CDR3s include the opening cysteine and the closing phenylalanine or tryptophan. D genes are given only for firm matches. Clone sizes are given selectively: once, few, many, or a class where the clone is expanded.

cdr3_aa: CASSQDLARGADTQYF
cdr3_nt: TGCGCCAGCAGCCAAGATTTGGCTAGGGGGGCCGATACGCAGTATTTT
clone_size: few
j_call: TRBJ2-3
v_call: TRBV4-3
d_call: .

cdr3_aa: CASSQVRASYNEQFF
cdr3_nt: TGTGCCAGCAGCCAAGTGCGGGCCTCCTACAATGAGCAGTTCTTC
clone_size: many
j_call: TRBJ2-1
v_call: TRBV14
d_call: .

cdr3_aa: CASRPVGGTVNEQFF
cdr3_nt: TGTGCCAGCAGACCTGTTGGGGGGACAGTAAATGAGCAGTTCTTC
clone_size: .
j_call: TRBJ2-1
v_call: TRBV12-3/TRBV12-4
d_call: .

cdr3_aa: CASSRRTETPEQYF
cdr3_nt: TGTGCCAGCAGCCGTCGGACAGAAACCCCCGAGCAGTACTTC
clone_size: .
j_call: TRBJ2-7
v_call: TRBV12-3/TRBV12-4
d_call: .

cdr3_aa: CASGLEGRTYNEQFF
cdr3_nt: TGTGCCAGCGGACTCGAGGGGAGAACCTACAATGAGCAGTTCTTC
clone_size: few
j_call: TRBJ2-1
v_call: TRBV28
d_call: .

cdr3_aa: CASSVAPPQGGNEQFF
cdr3_nt: TGTGCCAGCAGCGTAGCCCCCCCACAGGGAGGCAATGAGCAGTTCTTC
clone_size: .
j_call: TRBJ2-1
v_call: TRBV9
d_call: .

cdr3_aa: CASSPTYSYEQYF
cdr3_nt: TGTGCCAGCAGTCCAACCTATAGCTACGAGCAGTACTTC
clone_size: many
j_call: TRBJ2-7
v_call: TRBV12-3/TRBV12-4
d_call: .

cdr3_aa: CASSPLPQPDGYTF
cdr3_nt: TGCGCCAGCAGCCCCCTGCCTCAGCCGGATGGCTACACCTTC
clone_size: many
j_call: TRBJ1-2
v_call: TRBV4-1
d_call: .

cdr3_aa: CASSSWRVNSYEQYF
cdr3_nt: TGTGCCAGCAGTTCGTGGAGGGTAAACTCCTACGAGCAGTACTTC
clone_size: few
j_call: TRBJ2-7
v_call: TRBV6-2/TRBV6-3
d_call: .

cdr3_aa: CASSFGTQQFF
cdr3_nt: TGTGCCAGCAGTTTCGGGACTCAGCAGTTCTTC
clone_size: .
j_call: TRBJ2-1
v_call: TRBV6-2/TRBV6-3
d_call: .

cdr3_aa: CASSVAYEQYF
cdr3_nt: TGTGCCAGCTCTGTAGCTTACGAGCAGTACTTC
clone_size: many
j_call: TRBJ2-7
v_call: TRBV18
d_call: .

cdr3_aa: CASSLVIPGRTDTQYF
cdr3_nt: TGCGCCAGCAGCTTGGTAATTCCAGGGCGCACAGATACGCAGTATTTT
clone_size: .
j_call: TRBJ2-3
v_call: TRBV5-1
d_call: .

cdr3_aa: CASSYRGRKPQHF
cdr3_nt: TGTGCCAGCAGTTACAGGGGGAGAAAGCCCCAGCATTTT
clone_size: few
j_call: TRBJ1-5
v_call: TRBV28
d_call: TRBD1

cdr3_aa: CSVEGGGGHTDTQYF
cdr3_nt: TGCAGCGTTGAAGGCGGCGGGGGCCACACAGATACGCAGTATTTT
clone_size: .
j_call: TRBJ2-3
v_call: TRBV29-1
d_call: .